Included here is one T cell receptor (beta chain) sequence, with context. What it binds is not known. This entry belongs to a study of yellow fever vaccine responses in identical twins. Overall study results and limits: Reportedly, twins' vaccine T cell responses looked partly convergent and partly personalized.

TCRdb processed the RT-PCR reads anew with MiXCR; each CDR3 protein has one entry. The sample has about 23,000 distinct CDR3 sequences; 60% to 85% are singletons. The receptor comes from a woman aged 18-35 years who received the yellow fever vaccine. The source material was T cells from blood (PBMCs), unsorted or a sorted subset (not recorded which), sampled before or after yellow fever vaccination (not recorded which).

CDR3 nucleotide sequence: TGTGCCAGCAGCGCGCGACTAGCGGGGGGGACCACAGATACGCAGTATTTT. Protein sequence: CASSARLAGGTTDTQYF. The V gene is TRBV7-6, the J gene TRBJ2-3; 14 nucleotides agree with TRBD2. In germline, CDR1 is SGHVS, CDR2 FNYEAQ. V lost 5 bases, J lost 2 bases, and 6 bases stayed unmatched. CDR3 length equals 17 residues.